The T cell receptor beta chain described here comes from a study of regulatory T cells in long-lasting Graves disease. Time point given: persistent/refractory GD, antithyroid drugs over 5 years with positive TRAb. Researchers made the TCR library from RNA that was extracted from PBMCs. Germline values: CDR1 MDHEN, CDR2 SYDVKM. Trimming removed 5 bases at V and 7 bases at J, with 17 bases between. The CDR3 is 15 residues long. Arm-PCR of CDR3 regions and iRepertoire HTBI primers were the basis on which TCR beta libraries were built. TCRdb reprocessed the multiplex PCR reads via MiXCR and lists one record per CDR3 protein. The sample shows fewer than 600,000 distinct CDR3 sequences, 22% of them seen only once. This clonotype was detected ten times or more.

The receptor was isolated from a female donor with Graves disease. This chain uses TRBV28 with TRBJ1-4, with D possibly being TRBD1 (5 bases). This sample comprised peripheral blood mononuclear cells (PBMCs), obtained when the disease was refractory, from a patient treated with antithyroid drugs. The CDR3 DNA reads TGTGCCAGCAGTCAACCGCAGGGTCCCGGTGAAAAACTGTTTTTT. Residues: CASSQPQGPGEKLFF.